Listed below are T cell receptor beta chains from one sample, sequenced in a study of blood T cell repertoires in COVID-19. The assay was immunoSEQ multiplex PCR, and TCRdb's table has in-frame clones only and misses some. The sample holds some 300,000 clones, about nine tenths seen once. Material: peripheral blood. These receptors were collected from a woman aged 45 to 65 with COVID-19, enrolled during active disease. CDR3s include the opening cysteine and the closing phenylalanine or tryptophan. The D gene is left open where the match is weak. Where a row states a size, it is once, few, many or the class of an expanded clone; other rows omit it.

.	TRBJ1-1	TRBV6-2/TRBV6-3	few	TGTGCCAGCAGTGACCCGGGAACCCGAACTGAAGCTTTCTTT	CASSDPGTRTEAFF
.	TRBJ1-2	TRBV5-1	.	TGCGCCAGCAGCTTGGGCAGGGGAAACTATGGCTACACCTTC	CASSLGRGNYGYTF
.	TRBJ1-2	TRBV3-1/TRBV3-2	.	TGTGCCAGCAGCCCATCCTGGCAGAATGGCTACACCTTC	CASSPSWQNGYTF
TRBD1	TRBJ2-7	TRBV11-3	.	TGTGCCAGCAGCTTAGATTCGGGACAGCCCTACGAGCAGTACTTC	CASSLDSGQPYEQYF
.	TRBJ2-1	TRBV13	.	TGTGCCAGCAGCTCCTGGGGGGAGAGAAATGAGCAGTTCTTC	CASSSWGERNEQFF
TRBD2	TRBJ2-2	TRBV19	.	TGTGCCAGTAGTAGACTAGCGGGAGGGCCTACGGGCACCGGGGAGCTGTTTTTT	CASSRLAGGPTGTGELFF
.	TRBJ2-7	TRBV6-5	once	TGTGCCAGCAGTTACGGCAAATCCAACTACGAGCAGTACTTC	CASSYGKSNYEQYF
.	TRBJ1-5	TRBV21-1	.	TGTGCCAGCAGCAAAGGCGGTAGCAGGGGGCAACAGCCCCAGCATTTT	CASSKGGSRGQQPQHF
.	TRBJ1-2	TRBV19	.	TGTGCCAGTAGTTCCAGGGCCACGCTTTCGATCGGCTACACCTTC	CASSSRATLSIGYTF
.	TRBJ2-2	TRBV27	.	TGTGCCAGCAGTTCCTTGCCGAACCCTCAGCAGCGCGGGGAGCTGTTTTTT	CASSSLPNPQQRGELFF
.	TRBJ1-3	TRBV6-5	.	TGTGCCAGCAGTTCTTACAGGGTCTCATTGACCATATATTTT	CASSSYRVSLTIYF
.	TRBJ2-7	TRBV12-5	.	TGTGCTAGTGGTTTGGCTCGCAGGGAAAACGAGCAGTACTTC	CASGLARRENEQYF
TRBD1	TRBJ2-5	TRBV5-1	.	TGCGCCAGCAGCTTACCGGGACAGGGGGCCCAGTACTTC	CASSLPGQGAQYF
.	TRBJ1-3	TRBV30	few	TGTGCCTGGAGTGTTTACTCTGGAAACACCATATATTTT	CAWSVYSGNTIYF
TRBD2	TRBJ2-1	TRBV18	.	TGTGCCAGCTCACCACCTGTCCGAGCGGGAGTTAACAATGAGCAGTTCTTC	CASSPPVRAGVNNEQFF
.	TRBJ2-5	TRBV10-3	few	TGTGCCATCAGTGTCTCCCAAGAGACCCAGTACTTC	CAISVSQETQYF
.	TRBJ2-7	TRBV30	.	TGTGCCTGGGGGGTGCGGGGTAGCTCCTACGAGCAGTACTTC	CAWGVRGSSYEQYF
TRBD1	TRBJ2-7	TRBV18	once	TGTGCCAGCTCACGACAGGGAGTTTTCTACGAGCAGTACTTC	CASSRQGVFYEQYF
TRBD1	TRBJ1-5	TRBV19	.	TGTGCCAGTAGTGCTCAGGGGGGACGGAGCAATCAGCCCCAGCATTTT	CASSAQGGRSNQPQHF
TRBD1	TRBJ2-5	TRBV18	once	TGTGCCAGCTCACTGGGACAGCCCCAAGAGACCCAGTACTTC	CASSLGQPQETQYF
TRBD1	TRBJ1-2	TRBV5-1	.	TGCGCCAGCAGCCTAACCGGGACAGTCCAAGTCGTCTATGGCTACACCTTC	CASSLTGTVQVVYGYTF
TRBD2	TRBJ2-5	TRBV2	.	TGTGCCAGCACGGGACTAGCGGCCCCGGAGACCCAGTACTTC	CASTGLAAPETQYF
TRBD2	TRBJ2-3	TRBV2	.	TGTGCCAGCAGTCACCGACTAGCGGCAGGCACAGATACGCAGTATTTT	CASSHRLAAGTDTQYF
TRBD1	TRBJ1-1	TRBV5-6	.	TGTGCCAGCAGCTTGTATGTGGGACAGGGGAAAGACACTGAAGCTTTCTTT	CASSLYVGQGKDTEAFF
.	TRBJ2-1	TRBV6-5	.	TGTGCCAGCAGTTATGGCAGCAGGAGGCTTAGGAATGAGCAGTTCTTC	CASSYGSRRLRNEQFF
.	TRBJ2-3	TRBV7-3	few	TGTGCCAGCAGCTTATTAGGCGGTGGAGATACGCAGTATTTT	CASSLLGGGDTQYF
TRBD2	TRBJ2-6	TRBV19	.	TGTGCCAGTAGTATAAGGACTAGCGGGTCCTCATCTGGGGCCAACGTCCTGACTTTC	CASSIRTSGSSSGANVLTF
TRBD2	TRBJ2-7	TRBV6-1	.	TGTGCCACCTTACGGGAGGGCCGATCAGACTACGAGCAGTACTTC	CATLREGRSDYEQYF
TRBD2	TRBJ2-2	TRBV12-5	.	TGTGCTAGTGGTTACTGGGCGGGAGGGTTCGGGGAGCTGTTTTTT	CASGYWAGGFGELFF
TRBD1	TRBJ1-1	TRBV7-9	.	TGTGCCAGCAGACGACAACCACAGGGGGCTCTCACTGAAGCTTTCTTT	CASRRQPQGALTEAFF
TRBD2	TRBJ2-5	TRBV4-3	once	TGCGCCAGCAGCCTGCACTCCGGGACTAGCGGACAAGAGACCCAGTACTTC	CASSLHSGTSGQETQYF
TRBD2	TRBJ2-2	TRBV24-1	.	TGTGCCACCAGTGATTTGCGATCAACCCCAGGGGCTAGCGGGAGATCCGGGGAGCTGTTTTTT	CATSDLRSTPGASGRSGELFF
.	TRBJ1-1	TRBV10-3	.	TGTGCCATCAGTGGCGTAACGGTGAACACTGAAGCTTTCTTT	CAISGVTVNTEAFF
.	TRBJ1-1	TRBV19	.	TGTGCCAGTAACGCCGGACAGTACAACACTGAAGCTTTCTTT	CASNAGQYNTEAFF
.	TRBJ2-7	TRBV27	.	TGTGCCAGCAGTTTAACAGATACCTACGAGCAGTACTTC	CASSLTDTYEQYF
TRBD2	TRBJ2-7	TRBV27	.	TGTGCCAGCAGGCCCGGGACTAGCGGGAGAGAGGCCTACGAGCAGTACTTC	CASRPGTSGREAYEQYF
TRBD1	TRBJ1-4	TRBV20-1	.	TGCAGTGCTAGTGGGACAGGGGGCCGGACTAATGAAAAACTGTTTTTT	CSASGTGGRTNEKLFF
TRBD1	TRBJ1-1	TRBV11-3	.	TGTGCCAGCAGCCTAATGACAGGGGTGAACACTGAAGCTTTCTTT	CASSLMTGVNTEAFF
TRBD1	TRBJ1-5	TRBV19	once	TGTGCCAGTAGATCCACCTTTGGGAGGACAGGGCGACAGCCCCAGCATTTT	CASRSTFGRTGRQPQHF
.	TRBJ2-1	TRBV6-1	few	TGTGCCAGCAGTGAAAGAGGGAGCCACCCGACCACCTACAATGAGCAGTTCTTC	CASSERGSHPTTYNEQFF
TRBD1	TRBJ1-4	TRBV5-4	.	TGTGCCAGCAGCACCCCGGGACAGCCTAATGAAAAACTGTTTTTT	CASSTPGQPNEKLFF
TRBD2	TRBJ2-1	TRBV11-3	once	TGTGCCAGCAGCTTACCTGCAAGGGCGGGAGGCGAGCAGTTCTTC	CASSLPARAGGEQFF
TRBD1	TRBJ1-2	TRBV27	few	TGTGCCAGCAGTTTACAGGGGGATGTTGCTGGCTACACCTTC	CASSLQGDVAGYTF
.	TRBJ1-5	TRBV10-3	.	TGTGCCATCAGTGTGCAGTCTAATCAGCCCCAGCATTTT	CAISVQSNQPQHF
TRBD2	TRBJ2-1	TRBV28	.	TGTGCCAGCAGTCCTATCGGACTAGCGGGAGGGTATCATGAGCAGTTCTTC	CASSPIGLAGGYHEQFF
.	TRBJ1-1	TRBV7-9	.	TGTGCCAGCAGGGATGAGGGGGAGGCTTTCTTT	CASRDEGEAFF
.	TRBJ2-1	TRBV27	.	TGTGCCAGCAGTTTACGTAGTGGGGCGCGGAATGAGCAGTTCTTC	CASSLRSGARNEQFF
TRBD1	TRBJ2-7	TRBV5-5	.	TGTGCCAGCAGCGCGTCGGGACAGAGCTACGAGCAGTACTTC	CASSASGQSYEQYF
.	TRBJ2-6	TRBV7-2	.	TGTGCCAGCAGCCCCTATATCTCTGGGGCCAACGTCCTGACTTTC	CASSPYISGANVLTF
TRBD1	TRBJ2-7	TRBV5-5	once	TGTGCCAGCAGCTTGAGGACAGGGGGTTACGAGCAGTACTTC	CASSLRTGGYEQYF
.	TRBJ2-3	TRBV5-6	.	TGTGCCAGCAGCTTGGATCGCGGGCCGCGCACAGATACGCAGTATTTT	CASSLDRGPRTDTQYF
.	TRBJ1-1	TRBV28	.	TGTGCCAGCAGTTTCCCCTCGGACAGCAACACTGAAGCTTTCTTT	CASSFPSDSNTEAFF
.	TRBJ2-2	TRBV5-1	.	TGCGCCAGCAATCCGGGCAGGGGGAACACCGGGGAGCTGTTTTTT	CASNPGRGNTGELFF
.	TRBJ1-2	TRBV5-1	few	TGCGCCAGCAGCTTGGGCAGGGATAACTATGGCTACACCTTC	CASSLGRDNYGYTF
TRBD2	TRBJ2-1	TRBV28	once	TGTGCCAGCAGCCCCGGGGGGTCCTACCCCAATGAGCAGTTCTTC	CASSPGGSYPNEQFF
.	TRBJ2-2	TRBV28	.	TGTGCCAGCAGATCTCCTAACACCGGGGAGCTGTTTTTT	CASRSPNTGELFF
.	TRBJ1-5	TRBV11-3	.	TGTGCCAGCAGCTTAGCAGGGGCCAATCAGCCCCAGCATTTT	CASSLAGANQPQHF